The 9 T cell receptor beta chains listed next were all sequenced from one sample in a study of blood T cell repertoires in COVID-19. TCRdb's table, derived via immunoSEQ multiplex PCR, lists solely in-frame clones and lacks some. The data contain under 250,000 clones, under 90% of them singletons. Specimen: peripheral blood. These receptors were taken from a woman aged 55-69 years who had recovered from COVID-19.

A few counts support this clone. The V call is TRBV13, the J call TRBJ2-1; 10 bases are shared with TRBD1. Germline CDR1 PRHDT, CDR2 FYEKMQ (reference sequence). The CDR3 has 14 amino acids. J gave up 15 bases and V 5 bases, and 13 bases lay outside the gene matches. CDR3: CASSRGTGDSPRFF. The CDR3 coding sequence is TGTGCCAGCAGCCGAGGGACAGGGGACTCCCCGCGGTTCTTC.

This chain links TRBV24-1 with TRBJ1-4; 7 nucleotides match TRBD1. Germline V gene data show CDR1 as KGHDR and CDR2 as SFDVKD. The CDR3 totals 11 residues. Unmatched junction bases numbered 4, after V lost 11 bases and J lost 8 bases. Here the CDR3 reads CARTGDEKLFF. CDR3 nucleotide sequence: TGTGCCAGAACAGGGGACGAAAAACTGTTTTTT.

This clone was picked up one time. The chain uses TRBV6-5 and TRBJ1-1; D is undetermined. From germline, CDR1 is MNHEY and CDR2 SVGAGI. Trimming left V 3 bases short and J 5 bases short, with 10 bases between. This CDR3 spans 13 amino acids. CDR3 in amino acids: CASSYQEETEAFF. As DNA, the CDR3 is TGTGCCAGCAGTTATCAAGAGGAAACTGAAGCTTTCTTT.

V gene TRBV29-1 combines with J gene TRBJ2-5; perhaps TRBD1 as D (5 bases). Trimming pared 6 bases from V and 7 bases from J, leaving 18 bases between. The CDR3 spans 13 residues. Germline-derived CDR1 and CDR2 are SQVTM and ANQGSEA. DNA of the CDR3: TGCAGCGTCAACCGACAGACCTCCCGGACCCAGTACTTC. It encodes CSVNRQTSRTQYF.

The chain carries TRBV5-1 and TRBJ1-1; D might be TRBD1 (6 bases). Trimming pared 4 bases from V and 3 bases from J, leaving 19 bases between. This CDR3 is built from 16 residues. In germline, CDR1 is SGHRS, CDR2 YFSETQ. Here the CDR3 DNA reads TGCGCCAGCAGCACGGAATTAACAGGGACGTACACTGAAGCTTTCTTT. Amino acids: CASSTELTGTYTEAFF.

This chain uses TRBV7-2 with TRBJ1-2; D is perhaps TRBD1 (6 bases). Trimming pared 4 bases from V and 5 bases from J, leaving 17 bases between. The CDR3 runs to 15 residues. The germline V gene encodes CDR1 SGHTA and CDR2 FQGNSA. Here the CDR3 reads CASSSSGRGEYGYTF. As DNA, the CDR3 is TGTGCCAGCAGCTCCTCGGGCAGGGGCGAGTATGGCTACACCTTC.

In its sample, this clone was seen a few times. This chain joins TRBV3-1 (or the pseudogene TRBV3-2) and TRBJ1-2; D call uncertain. Germline V gives CDR1 LGHDT, CDR2 YNNKEL (reference sequence). This CDR3 is 14 amino acids long. V gave up 4 bases and J gave up 3 bases, with 12 bases separating them. The DNA for the CDR3 is TGTGCCAGCAGCCGGGCCCGGGGAGACTATGGCTACACCTTC. Amino acids: CASSRARGDYGYTF.

This chain's CDR3 is CSVDPHAGRTEAFF. The CDR3 DNA reads as TGCAGCGTTGACCCCCACGCAGGGAGGACTGAAGCTTTCTTT. The V gene is TRBV29-1, the J gene TRBJ1-1; a possible D gene is TRBD1 (5 bases). CDR1 is SQVTM and CDR2 is ANQGSEA in the germline V gene. The CDR3 sequence is 14 residues long. The V and J ends lost 3 bases and 5 bases respectively, with 16 bases between them. Looking up the rest from reference TRBV29-1 and TRBJ1-1 gives the full variable domain: SAVISQKPSRDICQRGTSLTIQCQVDSQVTMMFWYRQQPGQSLTLIATANQGSEATYESGFVIDKFPISRPNLTFSTLTVSNMSPEDSSIYLCSVDPHAGRTEAFFGQGTRLTVV.

The V call is TRBV10-2, the J call TRBJ2-3; 12 bases line up with TRBD2. The CDR3 loop spans 16 amino acids. V lost 2 bases, J lost 3 bases, and 3 bases stayed unmatched. CDR1 is WSHSY and CDR2 is SAAADI in the germline V gene. DNA of the CDR3: TGCGCCAGCAGTGAGACGCTAGCGGGGGGGACAGATACGCAGTATTTT. It encodes CASSETLAGGTDTQYF.